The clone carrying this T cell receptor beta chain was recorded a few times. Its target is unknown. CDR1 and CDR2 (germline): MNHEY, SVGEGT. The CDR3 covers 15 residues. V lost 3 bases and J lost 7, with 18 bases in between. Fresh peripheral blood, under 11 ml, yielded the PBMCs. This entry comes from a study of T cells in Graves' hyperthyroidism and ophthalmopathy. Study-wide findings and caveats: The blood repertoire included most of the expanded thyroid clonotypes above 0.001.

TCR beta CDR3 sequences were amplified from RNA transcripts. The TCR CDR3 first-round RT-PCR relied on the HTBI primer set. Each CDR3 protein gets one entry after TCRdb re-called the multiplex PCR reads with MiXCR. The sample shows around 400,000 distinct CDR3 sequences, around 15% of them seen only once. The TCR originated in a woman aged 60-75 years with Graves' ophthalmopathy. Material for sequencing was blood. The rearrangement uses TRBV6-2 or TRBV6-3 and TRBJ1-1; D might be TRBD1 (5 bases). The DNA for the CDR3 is TGTGCCAGCAGTTATTGGGAGCGCAGGGTCATTGAAGCTTTCTTT. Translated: CASSYWERRVIEAFF.